What follows are 22 T cell receptor beta chains derived from one specimen sequenced in a study of control samples from healthy donors and cancer patients. Libraries were prepared by immunoSEQ multiplex PCR; TCRdb keeps only in-frame clonotypes and omits some of them. This sample carries 150,000 to 200,000 clones, roughly 94% of them seen once, and the ten largest clones take around 1.3%. Sequenced input: blood. Receptors originate from a woman younger than 30 in good health.

This sequence joins TRBV9 and TRBJ2-5; 13 bases line up with TRBD2. The CDR3 contains 16 residues. In germline, CDR1 is SGDLS, CDR2 YYNGEE. Trimming cost V 4 bases and J 1 base; bases outside gene matches: 4. The CDR3 region is CASSPGTSGVQETQYF. Written as DNA, the CDR3 is TGTGCCAGCAGCCCGGGGACTAGCGGGGTCCAAGAGACCCAGTACTTC.

CDR3 sequence (DNA): TGTGCCAGCAGCGGTCCCGGACTTTTACAGTACTTC. The encoded protein is CASSGPGLLQYF. The chain is built from TRBV11-3 and TRBJ2-7, with D possibly TRBD2 on 5 matching bases. Germline lookup yields CDR1 SGHNT and CDR2 YENEEA. There are 12 residues in the CDR3. V lost 5 bases and J lost 10, with 15 bases in between.

The rearrangement joins TRBV7-9 to TRBJ2-1; D call uncertain. The CDR3 loop spans 15 amino acids. Germline values: CDR1 SEHNR, CDR2 FQNEAQ (reference sequence). Trimming took off 4 bases at V and 4 bases at J, with 14 bases between the two ends. The CDR3 sequence: CASSSAAELYNEQFF. CDR3 in DNA: TGTGCCAGCAGCTCCGCCGCCGAGTTATACAATGAGCAGTTCTTC.

V and J are TRBV9 and TRBJ1-1, with 7 bases identical to TRBD1. This CDR3 is built from 13 residues. The J segment lost 7 bases and the V segment lost 2 bases, leaving 5 bases of the junction unmatched. The germline V gene has CDR1 SGDLS and CDR2 YYNGEE. The CDR3 is CASSVQGDYEAFF. CDR3 nucleotide sequence: TGTGCCAGCAGCGTGCAGGGGGATTATGAAGCTTTCTTT.

This clone was seen a single time. V usage is TRBV10-3 and J usage is TRBJ2-1; 8 nucleotides align to TRBD2. The CDR3 covers 15 residues. Germline lookup yields CDR1 ENHRY and CDR2 SYGVKD. Trimming took 3 bases from V and 6 from J; bases not matched to a gene: 7. This chain's CDR3 is CAISDGSGRGNEQFF. The CDR3 region has the DNA TGTGCCATCAGTGACGGGAGCGGGAGAGGCAATGAGCAGTTCTTC.

The genes are TRBV28 and TRBJ2-7; unclear D gene. Trimming shortened V by 2 bases and J by 0 bases, and 8 bases separated the two germline ends. The CDR3 is made up of 14 amino acids. The germline gives CDR1 MDHEN, CDR2 SYDVKM. This chain's CDR3 is CASSLKGGSYEQYF. For the CDR3, the DNA is TGTGCCAGCAGTTTAAAGGGCGGCTCCTACGAGCAGTACTTC.

The V gene is TRBV10-3, the J gene TRBJ1-1, with D unclear. The CDR3 covers 13 residues. Trimming took 7 bases from V and 4 from J, leaving 13 bases between them. Germline V gene data show CDR1 as ENHRY and CDR2 as SYGVKD. CDR3 loop: CAITPRMTTEAFF. CDR3 nucleotide sequence: TGTGCCATCACCCCGCGGATGACCACTGAAGCTTTCTTT.

V gene TRBV29-1 combines with J gene TRBJ2-3; D call uncertain. CDR1 and CDR2 from the germline V gene are SQVTM and ANQGSEA. V was clipped by 7 bases and J by 1 base, with 9 bases between them. The CDR3 is 12 amino acids. The CDR3 here is CSGVSRTDTQYF. For the CDR3, the DNA is TGCAGCGGAGTAAGTCGCACAGATACGCAGTATTTT.

The chain employs TRBV18 and TRBJ1-5, with 7 bases aligning to TRBD1. This CDR3 has 14 amino acids. V shed 3 bases and J 6 bases; nucleotides not matched to a gene: 5. The germline V gene has CDR1 KGHSH and CDR2 LQKENI. As DNA, the CDR3 is TGTGCCAGCTCACCCGACCCAGGGGGTCAGCCCCAGCATTTT. This codes for CASSPDPGGQPQHF.

The V and J genes are TRBV23-1 and TRBJ2-7, with TRBD1 as a possible D gene (6 bases). TRBV23-1 is designated an ORF whose function remains uncertain. V lost 7 bases, J lost 3 bases, and 13 bases lay in between. The CDR3 has 13 amino acids. The CDR3 protein is CASTTGTHYEQYF. The CDR3, as DNA: TGCGCCAGCACGACCGGGACACACTACGAGCAGTACTTC.

The chain employs TRBV5-6 and TRBJ1-1, with D hard to call. Germline V lookup: CDR1 SGHDT, CDR2 YYEEEE. The CDR3 sequence is 13 residues long. Trimming removed 0 bases at V and 7 bases at J, with 10 bases between. This chain's CDR3 is CASSLGGMVEAFF. Written as DNA, the CDR3 is TGTGCCAGCAGCTTGGGGGGAATGGTTGAAGCTTTCTTT.

This chain joins TRBV6-5 and TRBJ1-1; D may be TRBD1 (5 bases). The V end was cut by 6 bases, the J end by 3 bases, with 17 bases between. This CDR3 region has 15 residues. Germline-derived CDR1 and CDR2 are MNHEY and SVGAGI. The chain's CDR3 is CASSPGQGRDTEAFF. DNA of the CDR3: TGTGCCAGCAGCCCCGGCCAGGGACGAGACACTGAAGCTTTCTTT.

The chain is built from TRBV11-2 and TRBJ2-7; 7 bases map to TRBD2. V lost 1 base and J lost 4; bases outside the gene matches: 13. The CDR3 is made up of 17 amino acids. Germline lookup yields CDR1 SGHAT and CDR2 FQNNGV. The CDR3 here is CASSLGWGGPKEYEQYF. The CDR3 DNA is TGTGCCAGCAGCTTAGGGTGGGGGGGACCCAAGGAATACGAGCAGTACTTC. Full variable domain (outside the CDR3, taken from reference TRBV11-2 and TRBJ2-7): EAGVAQSPRYKIIEKRQSVAFWCNPISGHATLYWYQQILGQGPKLLIQFQNNGVVDDSQLPKDRFSAERLKGVDSTLKIQPAKLEDSAVYLCASSLGWGGPKEYEQYFGPGTRLTVT.

The CDR3 bases are TGTGCCAGCAGCCAAGGCACGGGGGCCAACGTCCTGACTTTC. Translating it yields CASSQGTGANVLTF. The chain couples TRBV4-2 to TRBJ2-6; no clear D gene. The CDR3 spans 14 residues. Trimming cost V 1 base and J 4 bases, with 5 bases left between them. The germline V gene has CDR1 LGHNA and CDR2 YNFKEQ.

Notes on this clone: Other DNA sequences of this sample code for an identical CDR3. V usage is TRBV27 and J usage is TRBJ1-5; weak D call: TRBD1 (5 bases). The CDR3 length is 16 residues. V was pared by 5 bases and J by 1 base, with 15 bases between. Looked up from germline, CDR1 is MNHEY and CDR2 is SMNVEV (reference sequence). CDR3: CASSHREGASNQPQHF. The CDR3 DNA reads as TGTGCCAGCAGTCATAGGGAAGGGGCAAGCAATCAGCCCCAGCATTTT.

The sample holds one count of this clone. The V call is TRBV4-2, the J call TRBJ2-1; 15 bases are shared with TRBD2. V was clipped by 2 bases and J by 8 bases; unmatched bases: 10. The length of the CDR3 is 18 residues. From germline, CDR1 is LGHNA and CDR2 YNFKEQ. CDR3 sequence reads: CASSQNPGGLAGGHEQFF. The DNA for the CDR3 is TGTGCCAGCAGCCAAAACCCGGGAGGACTAGCGGGGGGGCATGAGCAGTTCTTC.

The V and J genes are TRBV27 and TRBJ2-7; perhaps TRBD1 as D (6 bases). V lost 6 bases and J lost 4, with 13 bases in between. Germline CDR1 and CDR2: MNHEY and SMNVEV (reference sequence). The CDR3 spans 13 residues. Here the CDR3 reads CASRIQGGYEQYF. CDR3 nucleotides: TGTGCCAGCAGGATACAGGGCGGGTACGAGCAGTACTTC.

This clone came up a few times. The chain has TRBV5-1 and TRBJ2-1; D is possibly TRBD1 (6 bases). This CDR3 contains 14 residues. Trimming removed 4 bases from V and 10 bases from J, with 18 bases in between. The germline gives CDR1 SGHRS, CDR2 YFSETQ. The CDR3 DNA follows: TGCGCCAGCAGCCCACTGATTACAGGGCACGAGCAGTTCTTC. Its protein is CASSPLITGHEQFF. The full variable domain, completed using reference TRBV5-1 and TRBJ2-1, is KAGVTQTPRYLIKTRGQQVTLSCSPISGHRSVSWYQQTPGQGLQFLFEYFSETQRNKGNFPGRFSGRQFSNSRSEMNVSTLELGDSALYLCASSPLITGHEQFFGPGTRLTVL.

This chain uses TRBV7-6 with TRBJ2-7, with D perhaps TRBD1 or TRBD2 (5 bases each). Germline-derived CDR1 and CDR2 are SGHVS and FNYEAQ. The CDR3 contains 14 residues. Trimming stripped 0 bases from V and 5 bases from J, with 11 bases between. CDR3 DNA sequence: TGTGCCAGCAGCTTAGCGGGGACGTCCCACGAGCAGTACTTC. Translation: CASSLAGTSHEQYF.

The V and J genes are TRBV3-1 (or the pseudogene TRBV3-2) and TRBJ2-7; the D gene is possibly TRBD1 (5 bases). The CDR3 loop spans 16 amino acids. Germline CDR1 is LGHDT and CDR2 is YNNKEL (reference sequence). Trimming removed 3 bases at V and 2 bases at J, with 17 bases between. The CDR3 spells CASSHLTGDRTYEQYF. The CDR3 DNA sequence: TGTGCCAGCAGCCACCTAACAGGTGACAGAACCTACGAGCAGTACTTC.

This chain connects TRBV15 to TRBJ1-2; weak D call: TRBD1 (5 bases). The length of the CDR3 is 17 residues. The germline V gene encodes CDR1 LNHNV and CDR2 YYDKDF (reference sequence). V shed 0 bases and J shed 4 bases, with 18 bases lying between them. CDR3 bases: TGTGCCACCAGCAGAGATGGCGCGGGGGTTCAAAGCTATGGCTACACCTTC. This gives the protein CATSRDGAGVQSYGYTF.

The rearrangement uses TRBV28 and TRBJ2-7; tentatively, D is TRBD2 (7 bases). V lost 2 bases and J 2 bases, leaving 10 bases between the germline ends. From germline, CDR1 is MDHEN and CDR2 SYDVKM. This CDR3 is built from 14 residues. The CDR3 reads CASSLGGAAYEQYF. The CDR3 nucleotides read TGTGCCAGCAGTTTAGGGGGGGCTGCCTACGAGCAGTACTTC.